One and the same sample provided the 18 T cell receptor beta chains below, sequenced in a study of technical replicates of blood from a few donors. Data came from immunoSEQ multiplex PCR; TCRdb stores just in-frame clones and leaves some out. The repertoire consists of roughly 80,000 clones, with 94% occurring once and the leading ten covering about 0.4%. Sample: T cells isolated from PBMCs. These receptors were collected from a human donor in good health.

The V call is TRBV6-1, the J call TRBJ2-5; D may be TRBD1 (6 bases). Germline CDR1 and CDR2: MNHNS and SASEGT. V gave up 5 bases and J gave up 1 base, with 14 bases separating them. The CDR3 consists of 15 residues. The CDR3 region has the DNA TGTGCCAGCAGTCTTCAGACAGGAGCCCAAGAGACCCAGTACTTC. This gives the protein CASSLQTGAQETQYF.

CDR3 residues: CASTAEGGTSYNEQFF. The CDR3 DNA is TGTGCCAGTACCGCAGAAGGGGGAACCTCCTACAATGAGCAGTTCTTC. The rearrangement uses TRBV19 and TRBJ2-1; D possibly corresponds to TRBD1 (6 bases). The germline V and J ends were trimmed by 7 bases and 0 bases, with 16 bases remaining between them. This CDR3 has 16 amino acids. Germline V gene data show CDR1 as LNHDA and CDR2 as SQIVND (reference sequence).

This chain joins TRBV19 and TRBJ2-4, with 10 bases identical to TRBD1. The length of the CDR3 is 13 residues. J lost 8 bases, V lost 4 bases, and 2 bases had no gene match. CDR1 is LNHDA and CDR2 is SQIVND in the germline V gene (reference sequence). CDR3 nucleotide sequence: TGTGCCAGTAGTACCGGACAGGGGGACATTCAGTACTTC. The encoded protein is CASSTGQGDIQYF.

This sequence joins TRBV25-1 and TRBJ2-7; D possibly corresponds to TRBD1 (6 bases). Germline loops: CDR1 MGHDK, CDR2 SYGVNS. V gave up 4 bases and J gave up 1 base, with 11 bases separating them. This CDR3 contains 14 residues. CDR3 nucleotide sequence: TGTGCCAGCAGTGTACAGGGAAGTTCCTACGAGCAGTACTTC. It translates to CASSVQGSSYEQYF.

The V call is TRBV6-1, the J call TRBJ1-3; weak D call: TRBD1 (5 bases). Germline V gives CDR1 MNHNS, CDR2 SASEGT. CDR3 length equals 13 residues. The germline V and J ends were trimmed by 6 bases and 1 base, with 7 bases remaining between them. CDR3 protein: CASRSGSGNTIYF. The CDR3 DNA reads TGTGCCAGCAGGTCAGGGTCTGGAAACACCATATATTTT.

The rearrangement links TRBV4-3 to TRBJ2-2; 7 bases agree with TRBD2. The CDR3 is 20 amino acids. With 0 bases clipped from V and 5 bases from J, the junction kept 18 bases outside the gene matches. Germline V CDR1 and CDR2: LGHNA, YSLEER. The CDR3 sequence: CASSQEVLVGLVGDTGELFF. CDR3 sequence (DNA): TGCGCCAGCAGCCAAGAGGTACTGGTAGGACTAGTGGGTGATACCGGGGAGCTGTTTTTT.

The V call is TRBV9, the J call TRBJ2-1; TRBD2 aligns across 7 bases. CDR3 length: 14 residues. CDR1 is SGDLS, CDR2 YYNGEE, per germline. V lost 3 bases and J lost 6; bases outside the gene matches: 6. Written as DNA, the CDR3 is TGTGCCAGCAGCGGATTACTAGCGACCAATGAGCAGTTCTTC. Translating gives CASSGLLATNEQFF.

The V gene is TRBV7-8, the J gene TRBJ1-1; unclear D gene. The CDR3 totals 12 residues. The germline V gene encodes CDR1 SGHVS and CDR2 FQNEAQ. V lost 1 base and J lost 4, with 4 bases in between. In DNA, the CDR3 is TGTGCCAGCAGCTTAGACAGCACTGAAGCTTTCTTT. Its protein product is CASSLDSTEAFF.

The V and J genes are TRBV4-1 and TRBJ1-3; 9 bases fit TRBD1. With 3 bases clipped from V and 4 bases from J, the junction kept 7 bases outside the gene matches. CDR3 length equals 16 residues. Germline assignment: CDR1 MGHRA and CDR2 YSYEKL. This CDR3 reads CASSQTGTGTGNTIYF. The DNA for the CDR3 is TGCGCCAGCAGCCAGACCGGGACAGGGACAGGAAACACCATATATTTT.

This chain connects TRBV11-2 to TRBJ2-1; TRBD2 might be the D (7 bases). Germline CDR1 SGHAT, CDR2 FQNNGV. The CDR3 sequence is 17 residues long. V was shortened by 0 bases and J by 7 bases, with 19 bases between the two germline ends. DNA for the CDR3: TGTGCCAGCAGCTTAGATGGGAGGGTGAGGGGGGAAAATGAGCAGTTCTTC. This sequence encodes CASSLDGRVRGENEQFF. The full variable domain, in which reference TRBV11-2 and TRBJ2-1 provide the parts outside the CDR3, is EAGVAQSPRYKIIEKRQSVAFWCNPISGHATLYWYQQILGQGPKLLIQFQNNGVVDDSQLPKDRFSAERLKGVDSTLKIQPAKLEDSAVYLCASSLDGRVRGENEQFFGPGTRLTVL.

The rearrangement uses TRBV28 and TRBJ2-7, with D perhaps TRBD2 (6 bases). CDR3 length: 12 amino acids. Germline CDR1 and CDR2: MDHEN and SYDVKM. Trimming removed 3 bases at V and 6 bases at J, with 9 bases between. The CDR3, as DNA: TGTGCCAGCAGTTTGGACGGGGGCGAGCAGTACTTC. Translation gives CASSLDGGEQYF.

This rearrangement joins TRBV2 to TRBJ1-1; no clear D gene. The V and J ends lost 3 bases and 0 bases respectively, with 8 bases between them. Germline lookup yields CDR1 SNHLY and CDR2 FYNNEI. The CDR3 has 14 amino acids. CDR3 sequence (DNA): TGTGCCAGCAGTGAGAACATCATGAACACTGAAGCTTTCTTT. This gives the protein CASSENIMNTEAFF.

The V call is TRBV5-6, the J call TRBJ1-1, with D perhaps matching TRBD1 (5 bases). Trimming cost V 2 bases and J 1 base, with 6 bases left between them. The CDR3 extends over 13 amino acids. CDR1 is SGHDT and CDR2 is YYEEEE in the germline V gene. CDR3 loop: CASSFRENTEAFF. The CDR3 DNA sequence: TGTGCCAGCAGCTTCAGGGAGAACACTGAAGCTTTCTTT. The variable domain in full, completed from reference TRBV5-6 and TRBJ1-1, reads DAGVTQSPTHLIKTRGQQVTLRCSPKSGHDTVSWYQQALGQGPQFIFQYYEEEERQRGNFPDRFSGHQFPNYSSELNVNALLLGDSALYLCASSFRENTEAFFGQGTRLTVV.

The rearrangement uses TRBV18 and TRBJ2-6, with TRBD2 as a possible D gene (5 bases). This CDR3 region has 16 residues. Trimming removed 6 bases at V and 1 base at J, with 13 bases between. From germline, CDR1 is KGHSH and CDR2 LQKENI. CDR3 coding DNA: TGTGCCAGCTCGCCCTTGGGAGTTTCTGGGGCCAACGTCCTGACTTTC. Encoded protein: CASSPLGVSGANVLTF.

This rearrangement joins TRBV15 to TRBJ2-6; possible D gene TRBD1, 6 bases. Germline V lookup: CDR1 LNHNV, CDR2 YYDKDF (reference sequence). The CDR3 runs 18 residues. Trimming shortened V by 5 bases and J by 1 base, and 18 bases separated the two germline ends. Here the CDR3 reads CATSFGRDIGSGANVLTF. CDR3 nucleotide sequence: TGTGCCACCAGCTTCGGCCGGGACATCGGTTCTGGGGCCAACGTCCTGACTTTC.

The chain couples TRBV4-1 to TRBJ1-4; no clear D gene. CDR3 length equals 16 residues. Looked up from germline, CDR1 is MGHRA and CDR2 is YSYEKL. V was clipped by 2 bases and J by 4 bases, with 14 bases between them. The CDR3 nucleotides read TGCGCCAGCAGCCAACCGGGCGGGAAAGATAATGAAAAACTGTTTTTT. Residues: CASSQPGGKDNEKLFF.

The J gene is TRBJ2-2, the V gene TRBV10-3; unclear D gene. Per the germline V gene, CDR1 is ENHRY and CDR2 is SYGVKD. V was cut by 3 bases and J by 6 bases, with 8 bases left in between. The CDR3 has 13 residues. CDR3 bases: TGTGCCATCAGTGACGCACGGGCCGGGGAGCTGTTTTTT. It translates to CAISDARAGELFF.

This clone has only one observation. The chain uses TRBV7-9 and TRBJ2-1; tentative D call: TRBD2 (5 bases). There are 18 residues in the CDR3. Between the trimmed V and J ends, which lost 5 bases and 0 bases, there was a span of 20 bases. The germline CDR1 and CDR2 sequences are SEHNR and FQNEAQ (reference sequence). The CDR3 loop reads CASSREQALARSYNEQFF. The CDR3 nucleotides read TGTGCCAGCAGCAGAGAACAAGCTCTAGCCCGCTCCTACAATGAGCAGTTCTTC.